The present T cell receptor beta chain was sequenced within a study of blood T cell repertoires in COVID-19. This table comes from immunoSEQ multiplex PCR, and its TCRdb copy is limited to in-frame clones, with some not included. The table lists 55,000 to 80,000 clones, approximately 91% of them singletons. The sequence derives from a human donor in a cohort sampled during active COVID-19. Material: peripheral blood.

The CDR3 DNA is TGCAGCGTTGAACTAACAGGGGGAAACACCATATATTTT. Protein sequence: CSVELTGGNTIYF. The V call is TRBV29-1, the J call TRBJ1-3; maybe TRBD1 (6 bases). CDR1 and CDR2 from the germline V gene are SQVTM and ANQGSEA. Trimming pared 2 bases from V and 4 bases from J, leaving 9 bases between. The CDR3 runs 13 residues. Based on the CDR3 plus reference TRBV29-1 and TRBJ1-3, the full variable domain is SAVISQKPSRDICQRGTSLTIQCQVDSQVTMMFWYRQQPGQSLTLIATANQGSEATYESGFVIDKFPISRPNLTFSTLTVSNMSPEDSSIYLCSVELTGGNTIYFGEGSWLTVV.